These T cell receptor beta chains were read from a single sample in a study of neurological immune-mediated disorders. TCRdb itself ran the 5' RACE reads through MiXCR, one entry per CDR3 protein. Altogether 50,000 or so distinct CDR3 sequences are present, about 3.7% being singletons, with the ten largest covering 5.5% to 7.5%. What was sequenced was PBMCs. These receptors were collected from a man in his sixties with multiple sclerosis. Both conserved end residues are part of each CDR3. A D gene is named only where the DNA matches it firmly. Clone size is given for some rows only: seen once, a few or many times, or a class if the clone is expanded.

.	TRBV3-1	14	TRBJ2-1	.	CASSQGSGRGEQFF	TGTGCCAGCAGCCAAGGGTCCGGGAGAGGTGAGCAGTTCTTC
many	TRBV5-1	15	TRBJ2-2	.	CASALRGSGTGELFF	TGCGCCAGCGCCCTCCGAGGCTCGGGCACCGGGGAGCTGTTTTTT
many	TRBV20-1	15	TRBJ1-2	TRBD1	CSARVKGDRVYGYTF	TGCAGTGCTAGAGTGAAGGGGGACAGGGTCTATGGCTACACCTTC
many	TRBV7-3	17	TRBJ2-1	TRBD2	CASSPGAAGGTGNEQFF	TGTGCCAGCAGCCCAGGGGCGGCGGGGGGGACGGGCAATGAGCAGTTCTTC
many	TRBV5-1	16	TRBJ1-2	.	CASSLDRPVEIYGYTF	TGCGCCAGCAGCTTGGATCGGCCAGTAGAAATCTATGGCTACACCTTC
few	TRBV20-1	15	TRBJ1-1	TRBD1	CSARSRTGMNTEAFF	TGCAGTGCTAGATCCAGGACAGGGATGAACACTGAAGCTTTCTTT
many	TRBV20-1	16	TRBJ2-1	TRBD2	CSARGRAGGPYNEQFF	TGCAGTGCTCGAGGGCGAGCGGGGGGCCCCTACAATGAGCAGTTCTTC
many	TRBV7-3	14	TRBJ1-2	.	CASSLNGVGYGYTF	TGTGCCAGCAGCTTAAATGGGGTGGGCTATGGCTACACCTTC
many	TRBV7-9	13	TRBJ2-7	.	CASSKTDSYEQYF	TGTGCCAGCAGCAAAACAGATTCCTACGAGCAGTACTTC
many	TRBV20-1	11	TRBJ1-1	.	CSARHGTEAFF	TGCAGTGCTAGGCACGGCACTGAAGCTTTCTTT
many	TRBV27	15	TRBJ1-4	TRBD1	CASRDSGATNEKLFF	TGTGCCAGCCGGGACAGCGGAGCAACTAATGAAAAACTGTTTTTT
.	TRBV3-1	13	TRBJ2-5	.	CASSQAGSENQYF	TGTGCCAGCAGCCAAGCGGGTTCAGAGAACCAGTACTTC
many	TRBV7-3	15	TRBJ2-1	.	CASSIGRGTHNEQFF	TGTGCCAGCAGCATCGGTCGGGGGACACACAATGAGCAGTTCTTC
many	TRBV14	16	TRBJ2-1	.	CASSQELVLPYNEQFF	TGTGCCAGCAGCCAAGAGTTAGTCCTGCCTTACAATGAGCAGTTCTTC
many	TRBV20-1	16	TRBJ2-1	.	CSATSTSGRSYNEQFF	TGCAGTGCGACGAGTACGAGCGGGCGCTCCTACAATGAGCAGTTCTTC
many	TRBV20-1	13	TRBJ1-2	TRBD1	CSASEGAVYGYTF	TGCAGTGCTAGCGAGGGGGCCGTCTATGGCTACACCTTC
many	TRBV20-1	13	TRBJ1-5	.	CSAREGVSQPQHF	TGCAGTGCTAGAGAGGGGGTGTCTCAGCCCCAGCATTTT
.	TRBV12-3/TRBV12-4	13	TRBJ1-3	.	CATKEGLGNTIYF	TGTGCCACCAAAGAGGGGCTTGGAAACACCATATATTTT
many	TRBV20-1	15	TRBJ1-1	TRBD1	CSAIPGQGSNTEAFF	TGCAGTGCTATCCCGGGACAGGGGTCGAACACTGAAGCTTTCTTT
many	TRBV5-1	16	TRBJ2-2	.	CASSPWDFANTGELFF	TGCGCCAGCAGCCCCTGGGACTTCGCGAACACCGGGGAGCTGTTTTTT
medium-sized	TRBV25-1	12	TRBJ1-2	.	CASSDNGMGYTF	TGTGCCAGCAGTGATAACGGGATGGGCTACACCTTC
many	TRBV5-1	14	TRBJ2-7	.	CASSPVGGQNEQYF	TGCGCCAGCAGCCCTGTCGGGGGGCAGAACGAGCAGTACTTC
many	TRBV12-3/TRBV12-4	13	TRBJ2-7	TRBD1	CASSQTGPGEQYF	TGTGCCAGCAGCCAGACAGGGCCTGGCGAGCAGTACTTC
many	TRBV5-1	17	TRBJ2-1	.	CASSFGAGTPSYNEQFF	TGCGCCAGCAGCTTTGGGGCCGGGACCCCCTCCTACAATGAGCAGTTCTTC
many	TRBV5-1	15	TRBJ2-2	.	CASSPSGTRTGELFF	TGCGCCAGCAGCCCTTCCGGGACACGGACCGGGGAGCTGTTTTTT
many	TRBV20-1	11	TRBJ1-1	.	CSSTPNTEAFF	TGCAGTTCGACACCGAACACTGAAGCTTTCTTT
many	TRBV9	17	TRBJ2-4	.	CASSAAGTPRGRNIQYF	TGTGCCAGCAGCGCCGCCGGGACCCCGAGGGGTCGAAACATTCAGTACTTC
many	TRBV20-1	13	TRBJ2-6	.	CSAPASGANVLTF	TGCAGTGCCCCCGCCTCTGGGGCCAACGTCCTGACTTTC
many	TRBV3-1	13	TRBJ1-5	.	CASSQERNQPQHF	TGTGCCAGCAGCCAGGAAAGGAATCAGCCCCAGCATTTT
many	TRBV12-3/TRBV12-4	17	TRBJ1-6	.	CASSPRAPGRLASPLHF	TGTGCCAGCAGTCCTAGGGCCCCAGGACGGCTTGCTTCACCCCTCCACTTT
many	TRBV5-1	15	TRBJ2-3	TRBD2	CASSQSSGGPDTQYF	TGCGCCAGCAGCCAATCTAGCGGGGGCCCAGATACGCAGTATTTT
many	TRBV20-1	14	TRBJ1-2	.	CSASSNSGLYGYTF	TGCAGTGCTAGCTCCAACTCAGGACTATATGGCTACACCTTC
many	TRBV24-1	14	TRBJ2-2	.	CATSSQTNTGELFF	TGTGCCACCAGTTCTCAGACTAACACCGGGGAGCTGTTTTTT
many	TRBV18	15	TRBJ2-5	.	CASSPFNRAGETQYF	TGTGCCAGCTCACCATTCAACAGGGCAGGGGAGACCCAGTACTTC
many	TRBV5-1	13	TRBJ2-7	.	CASSYLEGYEQYF	TGCGCCAGCAGCTACTTGGAGGGGTACGAGCAGTACTTC
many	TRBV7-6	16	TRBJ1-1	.	CASSLIREAMNTEAFF	TGTGCCAGCAGCTTAATCCGGGAGGCTATGAACACTGAAGCTTTCTTT